The rows below give T cell receptor beta chains drawn from one sample of a study of T cells in tuberculosis. The method was immunoSEQ multiplex PCR; TCRdb's version includes in-frame clones alone and lacks a portion of them. The sample records some 49,000 clones, over 90% being singletons. The sequencing used PBMCs, collected at tuberculosis diagnosis. The receptors originated from an adult with tuberculosis. CDR3s include the opening cysteine and the closing phenylalanine or tryptophan.

v_gene,j_gene,CDR3aa
TRBV6-1,TRBJ2-3,CASKSSGDADTQYF
TRBV10-3,TRBJ1-2,CASEGVEGYTF
TRBV30,TRBJ2-1,CAWSRGTSDYNEQFF
TRBV30,TRBJ2-1,CAWGRASGRYNEQFF
TRBV7-9,TRBJ1-5,CASSSTINQPQHF
TRBV6-1,TRBJ2-1,CASSRDRGYNEQFF
TRBV30,TRBJ2-7,CAWMGLGEQYF
TRBV5-5,TRBJ2-1,CASSPQAVSYNEQFF
TRBV4-3,TRBJ2-2,CASSQVPGTGELFF
TRBV9,TRBJ2-2,CASSAARYTGELFF
TRBV21-1,TRBJ1-1,CASSKGPDRRNTEAFF
TRBV5-1,TRBJ1-4,CASSLAGTGVEKLFF
TRBV10-3,TRBJ2-6,CAISWTGGAGGANVLTF
TRBV4-3,TRBJ1-3,CASSHGQGGNTIYF
TRBV7-9,TRBJ1-1,CASSLGSGVTNTEAFF
TRBV7-2,TRBJ1-1,CASSPSTEAFF
TRBV7-9,TRBJ1-6,CASSSGQGKPPLHF
TRBV5-1,TRBJ2-7,CASSPEDRRHDEQYF
TRBV5-1,TRBJ1-1,CASSLTGGFATEAFF
TRBV7-2,TRBJ1-1,CASSPSGGLGAFF
TRBV6-6,TRBJ2-1,CAGTSGDGYEQFF
TRBV7-2,TRBJ2-7,CASSLGERQYF
TRBV19,TRBJ1-2,CASSISFTGGLHGYTF
TRBV29-1,TRBJ2-1,CSVEDPTGSSYNEQFF
TRBV25-1,TRBJ1-3,CASSGYRHSGNTIYF
TRBV4-3,TRBJ2-7,CASSQASGNYEQYF
TRBV7-9,TRBJ2-7,CASSLITVGTFYEQYF
TRBV27,TRBJ1-3,CASSLSGTGAGNTIYF
TRBV19,TRBJ2-7,CASSRARTVAYEQYF
TRBV29-1,TRBJ1-2,CSVDRDSYGYTF
TRBV30,TRBJ2-5,CAWATGYRETQYF
TRBV7-2,TRBJ2-7,CASSPGDTSYEQYF
TRBV2,TRBJ2-5,CASSVTSGRVKETQYF
TRBV18,TRBJ2-7,CASSPQGLAGGYEQYF
TRBV5-4,TRBJ2-7,CASSWATLAGVGEQYF
TRBV6-1,TRBJ1-1,CASSDRDRGGSLNTEAFF
TRBV19,TRBJ2-7,CASSRGQREQYF
TRBV28,TRBJ1-4,CASSPLTGGDEKLFF
TRBV7-2,TRBJ1-1,CASSSQGLLNTEAFF
TRBV5-8,TRBJ1-1,CASRTGRDGTTKNTEAFF